One sample yielded the 15 T cell receptor beta chains listed below, sequenced in a study of blood T cell repertoires in COVID-19. Sequencing used immunoSEQ multiplex PCR; TCRdb keeps in-frame clones, though not all of them. Of some 210,000 clones listed, approximately 91% are singletons. The sequenced sample consisted of peripheral blood. The receptors were sampled from a man aged 60-69 years who had recovered from COVID-19.

The chain is built from TRBV6-5 and TRBJ1-1; no firm D call. Germline V gene lookup returns CDR1 MNHEY and CDR2 SVGAGI. The length of the CDR3 is 13 residues. The CDR3 sequence is CAHRHQGVTEAFF. The DNA for the CDR3 is TGTGCGCATCGCCACCAAGGAGTTACTGAAGCTTTCTTT.

The chain couples TRBV9 to TRBJ2-5; 9 bases are shared with TRBD2. CDR1 SGDLS and CDR2 YYNGEE come from the germline V gene. V dropped 2 bases and J dropped 3; count of bases not matched to a gene: 8. The CDR3 length is 16 residues. CDR3 sequence: CASSVISGSRKETQYF. CDR3 coding DNA: TGTGCCAGCAGCGTTATTAGCGGGAGTAGGAAAGAGACCCAGTACTTC.

The chain couples TRBV9 to TRBJ2-2, with D possibly TRBD1 on 5 matching bases. Germline CDR1 reads SGDLS; CDR2 reads YYNGEE. The CDR3 totals 15 residues. The V end lost 0 bases, the J end lost 6 bases, and 12 bases lay between the germline ends. The CDR3 spells CASSVAGNRPGELFF. The CDR3 DNA follows: TGTGCCAGCAGCGTAGCCGGAAACAGGCCCGGGGAGCTGTTTTTT.

This clone occurred a few times. The chain carries TRBV7-9 and TRBJ1-4; D is perhaps TRBD1 (5 bases). V gave up 5 bases and J gave up 7 bases, with 20 bases separating them. CDR3 length: 16 amino acids. Germline loops: CDR1 SEHNR, CDR2 FQNEAQ (reference sequence). The CDR3 reads CASSPADRGPGEKLFF. The CDR3 DNA follows: TGTGCCAGCAGCCCCGCTGACAGAGGTCCAGGTGAAAAACTGTTTTTT.

The chain couples TRBV10-3 to TRBJ2-1; 8 nucleotides agree with TRBD2. The CDR3 is 17 residues long. Germline V gene data show CDR1 as ENHRY and CDR2 as SYGVKD. Trimming removed 2 bases from V and 0 bases from J; junction bases left unmatched: 6. CDR3 sequence: CAISETPSGYSYNEQFF. CDR3 in DNA: TGTGCCATCAGTGAGACTCCTAGCGGGTACTCCTACAATGAGCAGTTCTTC.

The chain joins TRBV19 to TRBJ1-1; D ambiguous. The CDR3 extends over 15 amino acids. The V and J ends lost 4 bases and 0 bases respectively, with 12 bases between them. CDR1 and CDR2 from the germline V gene are LNHDA and SQIVND (reference sequence). CDR3 bases: TGTGCCAGTAGTAGAAGAGGCAGAATGAACACTGAAGCTTTCTTT. It yields the protein CASSRRGRMNTEAFF.

This clone was counted once. The genes are TRBV5-1 and TRBJ2-7, with a tentative D call TRBD2 (5 bases). The V end lost 0 bases, the J end lost 7 bases, and 8 bases lay between the germline ends. The CDR3 has 12 amino acids. Germline CDR1 SGHRS, CDR2 YFSETQ. CDR3 nucleotides: TGCGCCAGCAGCTTGGGAGGGTGGGAGCAGTACTTC. This codes for CASSLGGWEQYF.

V gene TRBV5-1 combines with J gene TRBJ2-7, with 11 bases fitting TRBD2. The CDR3 covers 17 residues. J gave up 0 bases and V 4 bases, and 9 bases lay outside the gene matches. Looked up from germline, CDR1 is SGHRS and CDR2 is YFSETQ. The CDR3 loop is CASSEGLAGGYSYEQYF. The CDR3 region has the DNA TGCGCCAGCAGCGAAGGACTAGCGGGCGGTTACTCCTACGAGCAGTACTTC.

This rearrangement joins TRBV30 to TRBJ1-2; 7 positions agree with TRBD1. V lost 0 bases, J lost 4 bases, and 5 bases stayed unmatched. There are 14 residues in the CDR3. The V gene's germline CDR1 is GTSNPN and CDR2 SVGIG (reference sequence). This CDR3 is CAWSVGGFGYGYTF. As DNA, the CDR3 is TGTGCCTGGAGTGTAGGGGGCTTCGGCTATGGCTACACCTTC. Full variable domain (remainder filled in from reference TRBV30 and TRBJ1-2): SQTIHQWPATLVQPVGSPLSLECTVEGTSNPNLYWYRQAAGRGLQLLFYSVGIGQISSEVPQNLSASRPQDRQFILSSKKLLLSDSGFYLCAWSVGGFGYGYTFGSGTRLTVV.

This rearrangement joins TRBV4-3 to TRBJ2-3; weak D call: TRBD2 (6 bases). The CDR3 consists of 15 residues. Trimming removed 0 bases at V and 1 base at J, with 8 bases between. From germline, CDR1 is LGHNA and CDR2 YSLEER. The CDR3 DNA reads as TGCGCCAGCAGCCAAGATCCGGGGGGCACAGATACGCAGTATTTT. It translates to CASSQDPGGTDTQYF.

V gene TRBV11-1 combines with J gene TRBJ1-1; D gene unclear. The CDR3 loop spans 14 amino acids. The V and J ends lost 4 bases and 3 bases respectively, with 12 bases between them. From germline, CDR1 is SGHAT and CDR2 FQDESV (reference sequence). DNA for the CDR3: TGTGCCAGCAGCTCCCTAGGACTGTACACTGAAGCTTTCTTT. Translated, it gives CASSSLGLYTEAFF. Full variable domain (missing parts from reference TRBV11-1 and TRBJ1-1): EAEVAQSPRYKITEKSQAVAFWCDPISGHATLYWYRQILGQGPELLVQFQDESVVDDSQLPKDRFSAERLKGVDSTLKIQPAELGDSAMYLCASSSLGLYTEAFFGQGTRLTVV.

The chain combines TRBV9 with TRBJ2-7, with 7 bases identical to TRBD2. V lost 0 bases to trimming and J lost 2 bases; unmatched junction nucleotides: 5. The CDR3 totals 15 residues. Germline V lookup: CDR1 SGDLS, CDR2 YYNGEE. CDR3 sequence: CASSVGRDYTYEQYF. The CDR3 nucleotides read TGTGCCAGCAGCGTAGGTAGGGACTACACCTACGAGCAGTACTTC.

This rearrangement joins TRBV5-1 to TRBJ1-2, with D tentatively TRBD1 (5 bases). This CDR3 spans 19 amino acids. Trimming took off 0 bases at V and 2 bases at J, with 23 bases between the two ends. Germline V CDR1 and CDR2: SGHRS, YFSETQ. The DNA for the CDR3 is TGCGCCAGCAGCTTGGCTGGGTTAGGGGTGAAAACTTTAAACTATGGCTACACCTTC. Amino acids: CASSLAGLGVKTLNYGYTF. The variable domain in full, completed from reference TRBV5-1 and TRBJ1-2, reads KAGVTQTPRYLIKTRGQQVTLSCSPISGHRSVSWYQQTPGQGLQFLFEYFSETQRNKGNFPGRFSGRQFSNSRSEMNVSTLELGDSALYLCASSLAGLGVKTLNYGYTFGSGTRLTVV.

This clone was seen a handful of times. V gene TRBV28 combines with J gene TRBJ1-1; D not certain. V lost 5 bases and J 4 bases, leaving 14 bases between the germline ends. Germline-derived CDR1 and CDR2 are MDHEN and SYDVKM. This CDR3 spans 14 amino acids. CDR3 residues: CASSIKQTTTEAFF. CDR3 bases: TGTGCCAGCAGTATAAAACAGACAACCACTGAAGCTTTCTTT.

The rearrangement joins TRBV11-2 to TRBJ2-7; 8 nucleotides match TRBD1. The CDR3 covers 15 residues. J gave up 0 bases and V 3 bases, and 4 bases lay outside the gene matches. CDR1 and CDR2 from the germline V gene are SGHAT and FQNNGV. CDR3 nucleotide sequence: TGTGCCAGCAGCTTCTATCAGGGGGCCTCCTACGAGCAGTACTTC. Its translation is CASSFYQGASYEQYF. Supplemented by reference TRBV11-2 and TRBJ2-7, the full variable domain reads EAGVAQSPRYKIIEKRQSVAFWCNPISGHATLYWYQQILGQGPKLLIQFQNNGVVDDSQLPKDRFSAERLKGVDSTLKIQPAKLEDSAVYLCASSFYQGASYEQYFGPGTRLTVT.